These T cell receptor beta chains were read from a single sample in a study of CD4+ T cells in melanoma. Method: immunoSEQ multiplex PCR; TCRdb's copy keeps in-frame clones and lacks some. The sample records 110,000 to 150,000 clones, about 93% being singletons. The origin of the receptors is a human donor with melanoma. The CDR3 runs from the conserved cysteine through the conserved F or W. D genes are given only for firm matches. Size tells how often a clone was seen (once, few, many) or the class of an expanded clone, and some rows leave it out.

V	size	J	D	DNA	CDR3
TRBV7-3	.	TRBJ2-5	.	TGTGCCAGCAGCTTAGCCGGAGGCCAAGAGACCCAGTACTTC	CASSLAGGQETQYF
TRBV2	.	TRBJ1-6	.	TGTGCCAGCAGTGAGGTCGGGGGAGCTCGGTCACCCCTCCACTTT	CASSEVGGARSPLHF
TRBV5-6	once	TRBJ1-2	.	TGTGCCAGCAGCCCGGGGGACTATGGCTACACCTTC	CASSPGDYGYTF
TRBV19	.	TRBJ2-4	TRBD1	TGTGCCAGTAGTATGATTGGACAGGGTGTATGCTTC	CASSMIGQGVCF
TRBV4-1	.	TRBJ1-1	.	TGCGCCAGCAGCCAACGTCATAGGGCGGGGGTAATGAACACTGAAGCTTTCTTT	CASSQRHRAGVMNTEAFF
TRBV11-2	.	TRBJ1-1	TRBD1	TGTGCCAGCAGATTAGGAGCCGGGACAGGGGGTACTGAAGCTTTCTTT	CASRLGAGTGGTEAFF
TRBV30	.	TRBJ1-2	.	TGTGCCGCGCGTCCAGGGTATGGCTACACCTTC	CAARPGYGYTF
TRBV18	once	TRBJ2-3	TRBD2	TGTGCCAGCTCAGTAGCGGGGGCTAGCACAGATACGCAGTATTTT	CASSVAGASTDTQYF
TRBV9	.	TRBJ1-6	.	TGTGCCAGCAGCGTAGAAGAGCAGACCAATTCACCCCTCCACTTT	CASSVEEQTNSPLHF
TRBV5-6	.	TRBJ1-6	.	TGTGCCAGCAGCTTGTGGGACCCAAATTCACCCCTCCACTTT	CASSLWDPNSPLHF
TRBV28	.	TRBJ1-2	TRBD1	TGTGCCAGCGGATCGACAGGGGGCCACTATGGCTACACCTTC	CASGSTGGHYGYTF
TRBV27	.	TRBJ2-3	.	TGTGCCAGCAGTTGGGGGGATACGCAGTATTTT	CASSWGDTQYF
TRBV27	.	TRBJ1-1	.	TGTGCCAGCAGAACTCGGGGGTTCGGGACTGAAGCTTTCTTT	CASRTRGFGTEAFF
TRBV10-2	once	TRBJ2-3	TRBD2	TGCGCCAGCAGCGTTAGCGGGGGGAGTGATACGCAGTATTTT	CASSVSGGSDTQYF
TRBV11-2	.	TRBJ1-4	TRBD1	TGTGCCAGCAGCCTGGGACAGCCAACTAATGAAAAACTGTTTTTT	CASSLGQPTNEKLFF
TRBV7-2	.	TRBJ2-7	.	TGTGCCAGCAGCTTTTCCTCGGTGGGAGCCTACGAGCAGTACTTC	CASSFSSVGAYEQYF
TRBV7-9	.	TRBJ1-1	.	TGTGCCAGCAGTAACGAGGTTGGAACTGAAGCTTTCTTT	CASSNEVGTEAFF
TRBV6-1	.	TRBJ2-5	.	TGTGCCAGCAGTGAACCGTGGGAGACCCAGTACTTC	CASSEPWETQYF
TRBV6-1	.	TRBJ2-1	TRBD2	TGTGCCAGCAGTGAATTCCTTACTAGCGGGGGGATGAATGAGCAGTTCTTC	CASSEFLTSGGMNEQFF
TRBV2	.	TRBJ2-1	.	TGTGCCAGCAGTGAAGCGCCCCCACAGGGTGGTAGAAACAATGAGCAGTTCTTC	CASSEAPPQGGRNNEQFF
TRBV7-3	few	TRBJ2-5	.	TGTGCCAGCAGCTCCCAAGGGGGAGAGACCCAGTACTTC	CASSSQGGETQYF
TRBV2	once	TRBJ2-4	.	TGTGCCAGCAGAGCCAGGGGACTTTCCAAAAACATTCAGTACTTC	CASRARGLSKNIQYF
TRBV5-1	once	TRBJ2-2	.	TGCGCCAGCAGCCTCATGGGCGGAAACACCGGGGAGCTGTTTTTT	CASSLMGGNTGELFF
TRBV11-2	.	TRBJ2-2	.	TGTGCCAGCAGCTTAGCCGCAGCGGAGCTGTTTTTT	CASSLAAAELFF
TRBV9	.	TRBJ1-5	.	TGTGCCAGCAGCGTAAGTCAGGAAGATAATCAGCCCCAGCATTTT	CASSVSQEDNQPQHF
TRBV7-6	.	TRBJ2-1	TRBD1	TGTGCCAGCAGCTCACAGGGGTACAATGAGCAGTTCTTC	CASSSQGYNEQFF
TRBV5-6	.	TRBJ2-1	.	TGTGCCAGCAGCCTACTAAGGGAGGACGACAATGAGCAGTTCTTC	CASSLLREDDNEQFF
TRBV2	once	TRBJ2-3	.	TGTGCCAGCAGTCCGACTTCAGATACGCAGTATTTT	CASSPTSDTQYF
TRBV7-2	.	TRBJ2-7	TRBD2	TGTGCCAGTAGTTGGACTAGCGGGGGGTACGAGCAGTACTTC	CASSWTSGGYEQYF